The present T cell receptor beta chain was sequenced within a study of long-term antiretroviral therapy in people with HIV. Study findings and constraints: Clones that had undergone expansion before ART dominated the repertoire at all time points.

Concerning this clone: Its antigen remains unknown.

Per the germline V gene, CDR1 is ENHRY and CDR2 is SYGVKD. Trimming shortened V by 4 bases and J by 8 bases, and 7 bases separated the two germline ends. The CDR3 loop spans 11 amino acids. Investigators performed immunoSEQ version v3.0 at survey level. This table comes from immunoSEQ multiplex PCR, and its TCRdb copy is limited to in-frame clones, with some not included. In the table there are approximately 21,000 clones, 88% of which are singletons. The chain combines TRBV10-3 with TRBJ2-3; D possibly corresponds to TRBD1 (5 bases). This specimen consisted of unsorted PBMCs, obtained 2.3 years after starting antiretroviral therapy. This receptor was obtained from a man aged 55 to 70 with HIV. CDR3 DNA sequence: TGTGCCATCAGTGGGGGCTCTACGCAGTATTTT. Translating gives CAISGGSTQYF.